A single T cell receptor (beta chain) is shown here with its context. The antigen is unknown. This sample was taken from a study of cytotoxic CD8 clonotypes in ibrutinib-treated CLL. Broader study findings: Patients with sustained remission and those progressing were sampled at differing times. There were few public clonotypes, and on treatment they contracted or stayed stable. Baseline clonality was higher than in age-matched healthy donors and moved in step with circulating CD8+ T-cell counts.

The junction had 4 bases not matched to a gene; V was cut back by 3 bases and J by 5 bases. Per germline, CDR1 KGHSH and CDR2 LQKENI. The CDR3 length is 15 residues. Sequencing used immunoSEQ multiplex PCR; TCRdb keeps in-frame clones, though not all of them. The sample has tens of thousands of clones, around 55% seen once; the top ten hold 20%. Sample: PBMCs, taken after 24 months of ibrutinib treatment. The origin of this receptor is a human donor with chronic lymphocytic leukemia. The rearrangement uses TRBV18 and TRBJ2-1; 10 bases agree with TRBD2. CDR3 residues: CASSPLAGAHNEQFF. The CDR3 region has the DNA TGTGCCAGCTCACCCCTAGCGGGAGCACACAATGAGCAGTTCTTC.